This TCR beta chain derives from a study of OX40 agonist ivuxolimab in advanced cancers. Study as a whole: Cancers in dose escalation were hepatocellular, melanoma, renal cell and head and neck. Study observations and caveats: Partial responders receiving 0.1-3.0 mg/kg showed among the lowest clonal expansion.

Between the trimmed V and J ends, which lost 0 bases and 5 bases, there was a span of 10 bases. Germline loops: CDR1 MNHEY, CDR2 SMNVEV (reference sequence). The CDR3 is 14 amino acids. This clone came up once. What it binds is not known. Sequencing was performed with immunoSEQ multiplex PCR; in TCRdb, only in-frame clones are kept and a portion is missing. This sample has 130,000 or so clones; 85% to 95% occur once, and the top ten carry about 0.15%. This specimen was CD4+ or CD8+ T cells sorted from blood, taken in a trial of the OX40 agonist ivuxolimab. The receptor comes from an adult with an advanced solid tumor such as melanoma, head and neck, liver or kidney cancer. The chain recombines TRBV27 with TRBJ1-2, with D perhaps TRBD1 (6 bases). DNA for the CDR3: TGTGCCAGCAGTTTATCCGGGGGGCTATATGGCTACACCTTC. It specifies CASSLSGGLYGYTF.